A single T cell receptor beta chain is shown here with its context. Germline V gives CDR1 KGHSH, CDR2 LQKENI. The CDR3 has 14 amino acids. V was trimmed by 2 bases and J by 3 bases, leaving 10 bases between them. Data came from immunoSEQ multiplex PCR; TCRdb stores just in-frame clones and leaves some out. The table shows 2,500 to 3,500 clones, with roughly 88% occurring only once. This record comes from a study of chemoradiotherapy in HPV16-positive cancers. The sequence was collected from a human donor with HPV-associated anogenital cancer. The V call is TRBV18, the J call TRBJ1-1; perhaps TRBD1 as D (5 bases). The source was tumor tissue, collected from a patient who underwent chemoradiotherapy. DNA of the CDR3: TGTGCCAGCTCACCATATCGGGGGGACACTGAAGCTTTCTTT. Its translation: CASSPYRGDTEAFF.